This T cell receptor (beta chain) was recorded in a study of T cells after yellow fever vaccination. TCRdb re-derived calls from the 5' RACE reads in MiXCR, one entry per CDR3 protein. The repertoire holds about 400,000 distinct CDR3 sequences, with 6.2% as singletons. With respect to this clonotype: At one of its ends the junction is not consistent with the germline gene, which may arise from a read error.

There are 13 residues in the CDR3. Germline-derived CDR1 and CDR2 are ENHRY and SYGVKD. Sample: PBMCs, taken 5 days after the yellow fever booster vaccination. The genes are TRBV10-3 and TRBJ2-6; no clear D gene. This sequence was found in a man aged 30 to 45 who received the YFV17D yellow fever vaccine. The CDR3 DNA reads as TGTGCCATCAGTGAGTCGACGGCCGACGTCCTGACTTTC. This gives the protein CAISESTADVLTF.